The 27 T cell receptor beta chains below all came from one sample that was sequenced in a study of shared clonotypes between healthy human individuals. The naive CD8 population came from CD45RO-negative cells selected for CCR7, without terminally differentiated effector memory CD45RA+ cells. Data came from immunoSEQ multiplex PCR; TCRdb stores just in-frame clones and leaves some out. The sample has some 2 million clones; just under 95% are singletons. The sequencing input was naive CD8+ T cells sorted from blood. These receptors came from a man aged 18 to 35 in good health.

The rearrangement links TRBV11-2 to TRBJ2-3; 10 nucleotides line up with TRBD2. V dropped 3 bases and J dropped 5; count of bases not matched to a gene: 5. CDR3 length: 15 amino acids. Germline V gives CDR1 SGHAT, CDR2 FQNNGV. CDR3 region: CASSLLAGAIDTQYF. The DNA of the CDR3 is TGTGCCAGCAGCTTGCTAGCGGGAGCGATAGATACGCAGTATTTT.

This clone has just one count. Other DNA sequences in this specimen translate into the identical CDR3. The chain has TRBV4-3 and TRBJ2-2; D is possibly TRBD2 (5 bases). Trimming cost V 1 base and J 4 bases, with 7 bases left between them. The CDR3 length is 14 residues. The germline gives CDR1 LGHNA, CDR2 YSLEER. Here the CDR3 reads CASSQAEGTGELFF. The CDR3 nucleotides are TGCGCCAGCAGCCAAGCCGAGGGCACCGGGGAGCTGTTTTTT.

This clone was seen a handful of times. The V call is TRBV6-1, the J call TRBJ2-7; no clear D gene. This CDR3 is built from 11 residues. The V end was cut by 2 bases, the J end by 3 bases, with 2 bases between. In germline, CDR1 is MNHNS, CDR2 SASEGT. Here the CDR3 DNA reads TGTGCCAGCAGTGAACACTACGAGCAGTACTTC. Encoded protein: CASSEHYEQYF.

The rearrangement joins TRBV4-1 to TRBJ1-5; D unclear. Between the trimmed V and J ends, which lost 3 bases and 0 bases, there was a span of 9 bases. The CDR3 runs to 15 residues. Germline V gene sequence: CDR1 MGHRA, CDR2 YSYEKL. CDR3 DNA sequence: TGCGCCAGCAGCCAGACCGACATTAGCAATCAGCCCCAGCATTTT. As protein: CASSQTDISNQPQHF.

The chain recombines TRBV7-3 with TRBJ2-5; 12 nucleotides agree with TRBD2. Germline CDR1 reads SGHTA; CDR2 reads FQGTGA. J lost 4 bases, V lost 2 bases, and 5 bases had no gene match. This CDR3 is 16 amino acids long. The CDR3 DNA reads TGTGCCAGCAGCTTAGATGGACTAGCGGGGAGAGAGACCCAGTACTTC. Translating gives CASSLDGLAGRETQYF.

The chain combines TRBV11-2 with TRBJ2-7, with 11 positions matching TRBD1. The junction had 8 bases not matched to a gene; V was cut back by 3 bases and J by 7 bases. The CDR3 spans 15 residues. Germline values: CDR1 SGHAT, CDR2 FQNNGV. The CDR3 bases are TGTGCCAGCAGCTTGTATGGACAGGGGGCGGATGAGCAGTACTTC. It codes for CASSLYGQGADEQYF.

The chain uses TRBV28 and TRBJ1-5; D not resolved. Between the trimmed V and J ends, which lost 2 bases and 9 bases, there was a span of 5 bases. Germline CDR1 and CDR2: MDHEN and SYDVKM. The length of the CDR3 is 11 residues. This CDR3 is CASSLMGPQHF. The CDR3 nucleotides read TGTGCCAGCAGTTTAATGGGGCCCCAGCATTTT.

The chain links TRBV5-5 to TRBJ2-7; possibly TRBD1 for D (6 bases). V was shortened by 2 bases and J by 3 bases, with 12 bases between the two germline ends. The CDR3 has 14 residues. Per the germline V gene, CDR1 is SGHKS and CDR2 is YYEKEE (reference sequence). The CDR3 coding sequence is TGTGCCAGCAGCTTCGAAAACAGGGACTACGAGCAGTACTTC. Its translation: CASSFENRDYEQYF.

With regard to this clone: A read error may produce the germline difference seen at one junction end. The rearrangement joins TRBV7-9 to TRBJ2-1; no clear D. CDR3 length equals 15 residues. From germline, CDR1 is SEHNR and CDR2 FQNEAQ (reference sequence). CDR3 in DNA: TGTGCCAGCAGCCTGGTATCTTACTCCAACAATGAGCAGTTCTTC. It encodes CASSLVSYSNNEQFF.

Comments on this clone: One junction end does not reproduce the germline sequence, and a read error may be involved. The J gene is TRBJ2-1, the V gene TRBV11-2; D is unclear. This CDR3 is built from 14 residues. The V gene's germline CDR1 is SGHAT and CDR2 FQNNGV. The CDR3 region is CASSSPPVYYEQFF. CDR3 bases: TGTGCCAGCAGCTCTCCACCCGTCTACTATGAGCAGTTCTTC.

As for this clone: Its ends do not fully match the called genes, so a read error is possible. The V and J genes are TRBV28 and TRBJ2-7; the D gene is possibly TRBD2 (6 bases). The CDR3 has 11 amino acids. Per germline, CDR1 MDHEN and CDR2 SYDVKM. CDR3 protein: CASSPLGRPSF. CDR3 bases: TGTGCCAGCAGTCCCCTGGGGAGGCCCTCCTTC.

The chain has TRBV11-2 and TRBJ2-7; TRBD1 is a possible D gene (5 bases). The CDR3 is 14 residues long. V lost 1 base to trimming and J lost 3 bases, with 10 bases between them. Per the germline V gene, CDR1 is SGHAT and CDR2 is FQNNGV. The CDR3 coding sequence is TGTGCCAGCAGCTTAGGTGGACAACTCTACGAGCAGTACTTC. It yields the protein CASSLGGQLYEQYF.

This chain joins TRBV7-9 and TRBJ2-3; D is unresolved. With 3 bases removed from V and 4 bases from J, the gap between germline ends came to 11 bases. The germline gives CDR1 SEHNR, CDR2 FQNEAQ (reference sequence). The CDR3 runs 14 residues. CDR3 bases: TGTGCCAGCAGCTTTGCCCAGGCGGCAGATACGCAGTATTTT. This gives the protein CASSFAQAADTQYF.

The V gene is TRBV6-5, the J gene TRBJ1-2, with D possibly TRBD1 on 5 matching bases. This CDR3 region has 16 residues. Germline-derived CDR1 and CDR2 are MNHEY and SVGAGI. V was trimmed by 2 bases and J by 4 bases, leaving 17 bases between them. The CDR3 region is CASSYGAGDRLYGYTF. The CDR3 coding sequence is TGTGCCAGCAGTTACGGAGCGGGGGATCGTCTCTATGGCTACACCTTC.

CDR3 nucleotides: TGTGCCAGCAGCTTGGGACTAGCGGGAGCGCTTGAGCAGTTCTTC. Residues: CASSLGLAGALEQFF. V and J are TRBV5-6 and TRBJ2-1; 12 positions agree with TRBD2. V lost 0 bases and J lost 9; bases outside the gene matches: 4. The CDR3 extends over 15 amino acids. Germline-derived CDR1 and CDR2 are SGHDT and YYEEEE.

The chain carries TRBV5-1 and TRBJ2-2; the D is unclear. Germline V gene sequence: CDR1 SGHRS, CDR2 YFSETQ. The CDR3 is 13 residues long. V was clipped by 0 bases and J by 7 bases, with 7 bases between them. The CDR3 loop reads CASSLDYDGELFF. The CDR3 DNA reads as TGCGCCAGCAGCTTGGACTACGACGGGGAGCTGTTTTTT.

CDR3 amino acids: CASRFFGTVYGYTF. CDR3 in DNA: TGTGCAAGTCGCTTTTTCGGGACAGTCTATGGCTACACCTTC. The V call is TRBV12-2, the J call TRBJ1-2; the table's D call TRBD1 went unverified against the DNA. TRBV12-2 is a documented pseudogene. The CDR3 has 14 amino acids.

This chain connects TRBV2 to TRBJ2-1; unclear D gene. In germline, CDR1 is SNHLY, CDR2 FYNNEI. CDR3 size: 13 residues. V was shortened by 7 bases and J by 3 bases, with 10 bases between the two germline ends. The CDR3 here is CASIGTYYNEQFF. Written as DNA, the CDR3 is TGTGCCAGCATCGGAACCTACTACAATGAGCAGTTCTTC.

The chain joins TRBV19 to TRBJ1-1; D is uncertain. CDR3 length equals 16 residues. Per germline, CDR1 LNHDA and CDR2 SQIVND (reference sequence). V shed 3 bases and J shed 0 bases, with 14 bases lying between them. The CDR3 here is CASSIGAGLMNTEAFF. DNA of the CDR3: TGTGCCAGTAGTATTGGTGCAGGACTTATGAACACTGAAGCTTTCTTT.

The V and J genes are TRBV6-5 and TRBJ1-1; D not resolved. Germline V gives CDR1 MNHEY, CDR2 SVGAGI. V was trimmed by 0 bases and J by 0 bases, leaving 8 bases between them. There are 15 residues in the CDR3. CDR3: CASSYSRPMNTEAFF. In DNA, the CDR3 is TGTGCCAGCAGTTACTCCAGACCGATGAACACTGAAGCTTTCTTT.

A word on this clone: At the DNA level, this CDR3 is encoded by other sequences in the same sample as well. The chain uses TRBV4-1 and TRBJ2-1; D gene ambiguous. Trimming left V 4 bases short and J 7 bases short, with 5 bases between. CDR1 is MGHRA, CDR2 YSYEKL, per germline. This CDR3 region has 11 residues. The CDR3 sequence is CASSLYNEQFF. CDR3 nucleotide sequence: TGCGCCAGCAGCCTATATAATGAGCAGTTCTTC.

J is TRBJ1-6 and V is TRBV6-1; 7 nucleotides agree with TRBD1. The CDR3 extends over 15 amino acids. Germline V CDR1 and CDR2: MNHNS, SASEGT. Trimming took 3 bases from V and 9 from J; bases not matched to a gene: 8. The CDR3 sequence is CASSDLQGTGSPLHF. The CDR3 nucleotides are TGTGCCAGCAGTGACTTACAGGGGACGGGTTCACCCCTCCACTTT.

The rearrangement links TRBV29-1 to TRBJ2-1, with D possibly matching TRBD2 (6 bases). V was pared by 0 bases and J by 8 bases, with 17 bases between. Per the germline V gene, CDR1 is SQVTM and CDR2 is ANQGSEA. The CDR3 spans 15 residues. CDR3 coding DNA: TGCAGCGTTGAAGATACGGGACTGGGAGGCCATGAGCAGTTCTTC. Amino acid sequence: CSVEDTGLGGHEQFF.

A single count supports this clone. The same CDR3 can be traced to other DNA sequences in this sample. The chain joins TRBV19 to TRBJ2-7; D gene unclear. Trimming stripped 0 bases from V and 0 bases from J, with 6 bases between. Germline loops: CDR1 LNHDA, CDR2 SQIVND (reference sequence). The length of the CDR3 is 14 residues. The CDR3 DNA sequence: TGTGCCAGTAGTATAGAAGTCAGCTCCTACGAGCAGTACTTC. This codes for CASSIEVSSYEQYF.

The genes are TRBV6-1 and TRBJ2-1, with 7 bases that match TRBD2. Germline V gives CDR1 MNHNS, CDR2 SASEGT. With V trimmed by 8 bases and J by 4 bases, 11 bases remained unmatched. The CDR3 covers 15 residues. The CDR3 reads CASLALAAKYNEQFF. For the CDR3, the DNA is TGTGCCAGCCTGGCGCTAGCGGCGAAATACAATGAGCAGTTCTTC.

J is TRBJ2-6 and V is TRBV4-1, with 8 bases lining up with TRBD2. CDR1 is MGHRA and CDR2 is YSYEKL in the germline V gene. This CDR3 region has 15 residues. V lost 3 bases and J lost 2; bases outside the gene matches: 0. Here the CDR3 reads CASSQRGAGANVLTF. The CDR3, as DNA: TGCGCCAGCAGCCAGCGGGGGGCTGGGGCCAACGTCCTGACTTTC.

The V gene is TRBV2, the J gene TRBJ2-1, with no clear D. V lost 5 bases and J lost 4, with 12 bases in between. CDR1 and CDR2 (germline): SNHLY, FYNNEI. The CDR3 runs to 14 residues. The CDR3 region is CASSPMDGYNEQFF. CDR3 bases: TGTGCCAGCAGTCCGATGGACGGGTACAATGAGCAGTTCTTC.